This TCR beta chain stems from a study of OX40 agonist ivuxolimab in advanced cancers. Study context: A diagnosis of hepatocellular carcinoma, melanoma, renal cell or head and neck cancer was present in dose-escalation patients. Study-wide results and caveats: CD4+ and CD8+ blood T cells expanded clonally by week 6 at 0.1 to 3.0 mg/kg. The average count of expanded clones was higher among CD8+ T cells than among CD4+.

Clones were read by immunoSEQ multiplex PCR, and TCRdb kept only the in-frame ones, dropping some. The sample has 90,000 or so clones, around 91% seen once. Worth noting for this clone: Its specificity is not known.

V was trimmed by 6 bases and J by 5 bases, leaving 6 bases between them. This CDR3 has 11 residues. Germline V gives CDR1 MNHEY, CDR2 SVGAGI. The rearrangement joins TRBV6-5 to TRBJ2-3; the D is unclear. This clonotype was obtained from an adult with an advanced solid tumor such as melanoma, head and neck, liver or kidney cancer. The input for sequencing was CD4+ or CD8+ T cells sorted from blood, taken in a trial of the OX40 agonist ivuxolimab. CDR3 amino acids: CASSSIDTQYF. The CDR3 DNA reads as TGTGCCAGCAGCTCAATAGATACGCAGTATTTT.